This TCR beta chain was sequenced in a study of blood T cell repertoires in COVID-19. About the study: Sites across the United States, Italy and Spain contributed samples from acute and convalescent COVID-19.

The method was immunoSEQ multiplex PCR; TCRdb's version includes in-frame clones alone and lacks a portion of them. The table lists over 200,000 clones, approximately 84% of them singletons. This TCR derives from a man in his forties or fifties with active or convalescent COVID-19. Sequencing was performed on peripheral blood.

DNA of the CDR3: TGCAGCGTGACCTTAGGGACTAGCGGGTTCTACAATGAGCAGTTCTTC. It is translated as CSVTLGTSGFYNEQFF. The chain combines TRBV29-1 with TRBJ2-1; TRBD2 aligns across 12 bases. The V and J ends lost 6 bases and 3 bases, in that order; junction bases with no gene match: 9. CDR1 and CDR2 from the germline V gene are SQVTM and ANQGSEA. The CDR3 consists of 16 residues.